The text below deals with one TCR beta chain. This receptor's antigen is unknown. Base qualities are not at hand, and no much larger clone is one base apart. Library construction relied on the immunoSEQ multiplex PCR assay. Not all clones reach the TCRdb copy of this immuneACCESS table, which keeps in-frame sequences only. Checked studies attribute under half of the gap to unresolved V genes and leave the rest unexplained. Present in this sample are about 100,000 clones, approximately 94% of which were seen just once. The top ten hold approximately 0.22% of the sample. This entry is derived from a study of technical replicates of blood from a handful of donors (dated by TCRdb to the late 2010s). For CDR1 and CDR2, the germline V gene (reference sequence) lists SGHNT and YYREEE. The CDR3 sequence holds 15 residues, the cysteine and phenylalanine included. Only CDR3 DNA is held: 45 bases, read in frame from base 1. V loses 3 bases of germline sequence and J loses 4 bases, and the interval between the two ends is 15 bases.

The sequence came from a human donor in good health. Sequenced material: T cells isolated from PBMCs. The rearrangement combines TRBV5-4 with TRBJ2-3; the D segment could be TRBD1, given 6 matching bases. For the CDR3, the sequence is CASSSFRDTSDTQYF. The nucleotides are TGTGCCAGCAGCTCCTTCCGGGACACCTCAGATACGCAGTATTTT.